This T cell receptor beta chain was sequenced in a study of blood T cell repertoires in COVID-19. Overall study: In each case, the material was cDNA or gDNA derived from T cells, B-cell-depleted T cells, or PBMCs.

Before being deemed recovered, Cohort 3 donors had two negative PCRs, clearance, or symptom resolution. Profiling relied on immunoSEQ multiplex PCR, and the TCRdb table lists in-frame clones only, not all of them. The sample has hundreds of thousands of clones; roughly nine tenths are singletons. Per germline, CDR1 SQVTM and CDR2 ANQGSEA. V dropped 6 bases and J dropped 3; count of bases not matched to a gene: 26. The CDR3 consists of 20 residues. In this sample, this clone turned up many times. Sequencing was carried out using PBMCs or T cells enriched from blood (not recorded which). The source of this sequence is a man aged 18 to 30 who had recovered from COVID-19. The V call is TRBV29-1, the J call TRBJ2-4; 7 bases are a match to TRBD1. The CDR3 is CSVAGSRQGSQVFGKNIQYF. The DNA for the CDR3 is TGCAGCGTGGCAGGGTCGAGACAGGGTTCTCAAGTGTTTGGCAAAAACATTCAGTACTTC.